The sequence of this T cell receptor (beta chain) was determined in a study of shared clonotypes between healthy human individuals. TCRdb's table, derived via immunoSEQ multiplex PCR, lists solely in-frame clones and lacks some. The sample has a few million clones; around 94% are singletons. Study findings and constraints: Large sequencing depth failed to make sorted-subset sequencing complete, rarefaction showed. It was the non-shared clonotypes that had lower generation probabilities than clonotypes shared by all four donors. Sequencing depth was predicted to influence how clonotypes are shared among donors.

This CDR3 is built from 15 residues. CDR1 and CDR2 from the germline V gene are MNHNS and SASEGT. Trimming removed 4 bases from V and 4 bases from J, with 11 bases in between. With regard to this clone: As yet, its antigen is unknown.

This clonotype originated in a man aged 18 to 29 in good health. What was sequenced was naive CD4+ T cells sorted from blood. As for subset: CD45RA+ positively selected. The V and J genes are TRBV6-1 and TRBJ2-6, with D unresolved. The CDR3 region has the DNA TGTGCCAGCAGTGTAGCATTATCGGGGGCCAACGTCCTGACTTTC. Residues: CASSVALSGANVLTF.